This T cell receptor (beta chain) was sequenced in a study of T cells in Graves' hyperthyroidism and ophthalmopathy. The study, taken as a whole, reports: Also found in blood were most expanded thyroid clonotypes above 0.001.

This clonotype has at least ten counts. The antigen is unknown. Per the germline V gene, CDR1 is LGHNA and CDR2 is YSLEER. V lost 4 bases and J lost 8, with 21 bases in between. The CDR3 extends over 16 amino acids. The source material, RNA transcripts, was used to amplify TCR beta CDR3 regions. The study used the HTBI primer set for a first-round RT-PCR of the TCR CDR3. TCRdb called the multiplex PCR reads again in MiXCR, with one record for every CDR3 protein. The repertoire includes some 600,000 distinct CDR3 sequences, over 11% of them detected once, and roughly 5.7% sits in the top ten. The hyperthyroidism was newly diagnosed and had lasted under 2 months; the patients were aged 18 to 65. Patients having uncontrolled infection, another autoimmune disease, pregnancy or lactation were not included. PBMCs were collected from an approximately 9.3 ml volume of fresh peripheral blood.

Material: blood. The V gene is TRBV4-3, the J gene TRBJ2-1, with D possibly called TRBD1 or TRBD2 (5 bases each). The clonotype comes from a woman under 40 with Graves' hyperthyroidism that later progressed to Graves' ophthalmopathy. Written as DNA, the CDR3 is TGCGCCAGCAGCCGAGAATCCGGGACCCAAAGTCATGAGCAGTTCTTC. Protein product: CASSRESGTQSHEQFF.